These 24 T cell receptor beta chains originate from one sample sequenced in a study of CD8+ T cells in alopecia areata. cDNA serving as the sequencing template came from extracted, reverse transcribed RNA. Repertoires were generated with immunoSEQ multiplex PCR, while TCRdb's copy carries only in-frame clones and drops some. Here the sample spans roughly 100,000 clones, less than 70% being singletons. The source material was CD4+ T cells sorted from blood. The receptors shown here come from a human donor in good health.

This clone was observed a few times. The rearrangement joins TRBV29-1 to TRBJ1-2; TRBD1 agrees at 10 bases. Germline V CDR1 and CDR2: SQVTM, ANQGSEA. The CDR3 loop spans 16 amino acids. The trim removed 6 bases at V and 1 base at J, leaving 11 bases unmatched. The CDR3 here is CSVDRDRGRGNYGYTF. Here the CDR3 DNA reads TGCAGCGTCGACCGGGACAGGGGTCGTGGTAACTATGGCTACACCTTC.

The chain is built from TRBV5-1 and TRBJ1-1; the match to TRBD1 covers 7 bases. Looked up from germline, CDR1 is SGHRS and CDR2 is YFSETQ. There are 15 residues in the CDR3. Trimming took 2 bases from V and 7 from J; bases not matched to a gene: 11. The CDR3 loop is CASSFLTGAGGEAFF. CDR3 DNA sequence: TGCGCCAGCAGCTTTCTAACAGGGGCCGGGGGTGAAGCTTTCTTT.

This clone occurred a few times. This chain connects TRBV6-6 to TRBJ1-6; TRBD1 might be the D (5 bases). The V gene lost 7 bases and the J gene lost 1 base, with 14 bases spanning the gap. Germline V gene data show CDR1 as MNHNY and CDR2 as SVGAGI (reference sequence). The CDR3 loop spans 16 amino acids. CDR3 protein: CASTESRGSYNSPLHF. CDR3 nucleotide sequence: TGTGCCAGCACCGAATCAAGGGGATCCTATAATTCACCCCTCCACTTT.

This sequence joins TRBV5-1 and TRBJ1-1; D possibly corresponds to TRBD1 (5 bases). The CDR3 consists of 14 residues. In germline, CDR1 is SGHRS, CDR2 YFSETQ. With 4 bases removed from V and 6 bases from J, the gap between germline ends came to 16 bases. The CDR3 spells CASSHQGERAEAFF. The CDR3 DNA reads TGCGCCAGCAGCCATCAGGGAGAAAGGGCTGAAGCTTTCTTT. Drawing the rest from reference TRBV5-1 and TRBJ1-1, the complete variable domain is KAGVTQTPRYLIKTRGQQVTLSCSPISGHRSVSWYQQTPGQGLQFLFEYFSETQRNKGNFPGRFSGRQFSNSRSEMNVSTLELGDSALYLCASSHQGERAEAFFGQGTRLTVV.

The rearrangement uses TRBV4-1 and TRBJ1-3; the D is unclear. The V gene's germline CDR1 is MGHRA and CDR2 YSYEKL. V lost 6 bases and J 0 bases, leaving 3 bases between the germline ends. This CDR3 has 12 residues. The CDR3 is CASRSSGNTIYF. The CDR3 nucleotides read TGCGCCAGCAGAAGCTCTGGAAACACCATATATTTT.

The rearrangement uses TRBV6-6 and TRBJ2-5, with 12 bases lining up with TRBD2. This CDR3 is built from 15 residues. V gave up 3 bases and J gave up 3 bases; unmatched junction bases: 2. The germline gives CDR1 MNHNY, CDR2 SVGAGI (reference sequence). In DNA form, the CDR3 reads TGTGCCAGCAGTTATTCTAGCGGGGGGGAAGAGACCCAGTACTTC. Amino acids: CASSYSSGGEETQYF.

V is TRBV30 and J is TRBJ2-3, with TRBD2 identical over 7 bases. The CDR3 extends over 15 amino acids. Germline-derived CDR1 and CDR2 are GTSNPN and SVGIG (reference sequence). Losses at the gene ends were 4 bases for V and 3 bases for J; bases not matched to a gene: 10. The CDR3 DNA reads TGTGCCTGGATGAGAGCGGGGTTCGCTACAGATACGCAGTATTTT. Encoded protein: CAWMRAGFATDTQYF.

In this sample, this clone turned up a few times. The chain uses TRBV4-1 and TRBJ2-7; D is undetermined. This CDR3 is 14 amino acids long. The germline gives CDR1 MGHRA, CDR2 YSYEKL. With 0 bases removed from V and 1 base from J, the gap between germline ends came to 7 bases. The CDR3 region is CASSQDQRSYEQYF. The CDR3 DNA reads as TGCGCCAGCAGCCAAGATCAACGGTCCTACGAGCAGTACTTC.

The chain joins TRBV4-1 to TRBJ2-4, with 16 bases lining up with TRBD2. The J segment lost 0 bases and the V segment lost 4 bases, leaving 3 bases of the junction unmatched. CDR3 length equals 18 residues. Germline CDR1 is MGHRA and CDR2 is YSYEKL. CDR3 DNA sequence: TGCGCCAGCAGCCCGGGACTAGCGGGGGGGCTAGCCAAAAACATTCAGTACTTC. The encoded protein is CASSPGLAGGLAKNIQYF.

The chain links TRBV9 to TRBJ2-5; 7 bases are shared with TRBD2. The CDR3 has 14 residues. The V segment lost 0 bases and the J segment 5 bases; nucleotides outside the gene matches: 4. Germline CDR1 reads SGDLS; CDR2 reads YYNGEE. The CDR3 loop is CASSVGGTIETQYF. The DNA for the CDR3 is TGTGCCAGCAGCGTAGGGGGGACTATCGAGACCCAGTACTTC.

This clone was counted between two and nine times. V and J are TRBV29-1 and TRBJ2-3, with D possibly matching TRBD2 (6 bases). Germline CDR1 is SQVTM and CDR2 is ANQGSEA. Trimming pared 4 bases from V and 4 bases from J, leaving 9 bases between. This CDR3 spans 12 amino acids. The CDR3, as DNA: TGCAGCGTTGCGGTAGCGGCAGATACGCAGTATTTT. It translates to CSVAVAADTQYF.

The chain employs TRBV6-6 and TRBJ2-5, with 10 bases fitting TRBD2. Germline V gene lookup returns CDR1 MNHNY and CDR2 SVGAGI (reference sequence). The ends lost 6 bases at V and 5 bases at J; junction bases unmatched: 6. The CDR3 has 14 amino acids. The CDR3 loop is CASSSGGARETQYF. For the CDR3, the DNA is TGTGCCAGCAGCAGCGGGGGGGCCAGGGAGACCCAGTACTTC.

The chain combines TRBV7-8 with TRBJ2-1; D call uncertain. Germline-derived CDR1 and CDR2 are SGHVS and FQNEAQ. CDR3 length: 16 amino acids. Trimming removed 5 bases from V and 2 bases from J, with 16 bases in between. Here the CDR3 reads CASSPLSKGTYNEQFF. Written as DNA, the CDR3 is TGTGCCAGCAGCCCCCTTTCAAAAGGGACCTACAATGAGCAGTTCTTC. The whole variable domain, remainder taken from reference TRBV7-8 and TRBJ2-1, is GAGVSQSPRYKVAKRGQDVALRCDPISGHVSLFWYQQALGQGPEFLTYFQNEAQLDKSGLPSDRFFAERPEGSVSTLKIQRTQQEDSAVYLCASSPLSKGTYNEQFFGPGTRLTVL.

The CDR3 is CASSLLRYYEQYF. DNA of the CDR3: TGTGCCAGCAGTCTCCTCAGGTACTACGAGCAGTACTTC. V usage is TRBV6-6 and J usage is TRBJ2-7; D remains ambiguous. Trimming left V 5 bases short and J 3 bases short, with 11 bases between. The CDR3 has 13 amino acids. Per the germline V gene, CDR1 is MNHNY and CDR2 is SVGAGI (reference sequence).

This chain uses TRBV29-1 with TRBJ1-1, with a tentative D call TRBD1 (5 bases). The CDR3 is 15 amino acids. Trimming took off 6 bases at V and 6 bases at J, with 23 bases between the two ends. Germline CDR1 and CDR2: SQVTM and ANQGSEA. The CDR3 loop is CSVVYNSRWGAEAFF. The CDR3, as DNA: TGCAGCGTGGTCTATAACAGCCGATGGGGCGCTGAAGCTTTCTTT.

This chain joins TRBV6-5 and TRBJ2-7, with 8 positions matching TRBD1. The CDR3 covers 12 residues. Unmatched junction bases numbered 4, after V lost 6 bases and J lost 6 bases. The germline V gene encodes CDR1 MNHEY and CDR2 SVGAGI. The CDR3 region is CASSSGQGEQYF. In DNA, the CDR3 is TGTGCCAGCAGCAGCGGACAGGGCGAGCAGTACTTC.

The CDR3 protein is CASRTTSGGNIQYF. CDR3 nucleotide sequence: TGTGCCAGCAGGACTACTAGCGGGGGAAACATTCAGTACTTC. This sequence joins TRBV6-5 and TRBJ2-4; 11 bases align to TRBD2. Germline V lookup: CDR1 MNHEY, CDR2 SVGAGI. The CDR3 is 14 amino acids. The ends lost 6 bases at V and 6 bases at J; junction bases unmatched: 4.

The chain couples TRBV11-2 to TRBJ2-3; D not resolved. The CDR3 runs 12 residues. Germline V gives CDR1 SGHAT, CDR2 FQNNGV. The V gene lost 5 bases and the J gene lost 4 bases, with 7 bases spanning the gap. CDR3 amino acids: CASSGVSDTQYF. The CDR3 nucleotides are TGTGCCAGCAGCGGGGTTTCAGATACGCAGTATTTT.

The chain recombines TRBV7-8 with TRBJ2-1, with D perhaps matching TRBD2 (7 bases). Trimming left V 5 bases short and J 2 bases short, with 19 bases between. This CDR3 comprises 17 residues. Germline V gene sequence: CDR1 SGHVS, CDR2 FQNEAQ. In DNA form, the CDR3 reads TGTGCCAGCAGCCCCCGGGGGGCCGGGGCCACCTACAATGAGCAGTTCTTC. Protein product: CASSPRGAGATYNEQFF. Variable domain in full (rest from reference TRBV7-8 and TRBJ2-1): GAGVSQSPRYKVAKRGQDVALRCDPISGHVSLFWYQQALGQGPEFLTYFQNEAQLDKSGLPSDRFFAERPEGSVSTLKIQRTQQEDSAVYLCASSPRGAGATYNEQFFGPGTRLTVL.

CDR3 amino acids: CAWSVRARGFRQYTF. The CDR3 DNA sequence: TGTGCCTGGAGTGTGCGGGCCAGAGGATTCCGGCAGTACACCTTC. V is TRBV30 and J is TRBJ1-2; no definite D call. Trimming cost V 0 bases and J 11 bases, with 22 bases left between them. Germline assignment: CDR1 GTSNPN and CDR2 SVGIG (reference sequence). The CDR3 runs to 15 residues. The whole variable domain, remainder taken from reference TRBV30 and TRBJ1-2, is SQTIHQWPATLVQPVGSPLSLECTVEGTSNPNLYWYRQAAGRGLQLLFYSVGIGQISSEVPQNLSASRPQDRQFILSSKKLLLSDSGFYLCAWSVRARGFRQYTFGSGTRLTVV.

The rearrangement uses TRBV10-3 and TRBJ2-1; the D is unclear. V was shortened by 8 bases and J by 5 bases, with 13 bases between the two germline ends. Germline V gene lookup returns CDR1 ENHRY and CDR2 SYGVKD. The CDR3 is made up of 13 amino acids. Here the CDR3 DNA reads TGTGCCATCGCCGAAAGCTACCACAATGAGCAGTTCTTC. The encoded protein is CAIAESYHNEQFF.

V is TRBV6-1 and J is TRBJ2-7; D ambiguous. In germline, CDR1 is MNHNS, CDR2 SASEGT. This CDR3 has 14 residues. Trimming stripped 5 bases from V and 1 base from J, with 12 bases between. The CDR3, as DNA: TGTGCCAGCAGTTATCTAGTTGGTTCCTACGAGCAGTACTTC. Translating it yields CASSYLVGSYEQYF.

Only a few counts were recorded for this clone. Other DNA sequences from this sample encode an identical CDR3 as well. The chain employs TRBV9 and TRBJ1-1; D remains unclear. Germline CDR1 SGDLS, CDR2 YYNGEE. The CDR3 totals 14 residues. V lost 0 bases, J lost 1 base, and 7 bases lay in between. The CDR3 spells CASSVVGANTEAFF. As DNA, the CDR3 is TGTGCCAGCAGCGTAGTAGGTGCGAACACTGAAGCTTTCTTT. Full variable domain (remainder filled in from reference TRBV9 and TRBJ1-1): DSGVTQTPKHLITATGQRVTLRCSPRSGDLSVYWYQQSLDQGLQFLIQYYNGEERAKGNILERFSAQQFPDLHSELNLSSLELGDSALYFCASSVVGANTEAFFGQGTRLTVV.

V gene TRBV7-2 combines with J gene TRBJ2-6, with 10 bases fitting TRBD2. Trimming removed 2 bases from V and 2 bases from J; junction bases left unmatched: 9. CDR1 and CDR2 (germline): SGHTA, FQGNSA. The CDR3 extends over 19 amino acids. DNA for the CDR3: TGTGCCAGCAGCTTACTAGCGGGGGTTTTAGCTACTGGGGCCAACGTCCTGACTTTC. Translating it yields CASSLLAGVLATGANVLTF.